The clone carrying this T cell receptor (beta chain) was observed at least ten times. The target antigen is unknown. The data were taken from a study of regulatory T cells in long-lasting Graves disease. V was clipped by 6 bases and J by 4 bases; unmatched bases: 6. Germline values: CDR1 SNHLY, CDR2 FYNNEI. The length of the CDR3 is 14 residues. Through Arm-PCR of CDR3 regions and iRepertoire HTBI primers, TCR beta libraries were built. TCRdb re-called the multiplex PCR reads through MiXCR, storing one row per CDR3 protein. In the table there are around 400,000 distinct CDR3 sequences, approximately 16% of which are singletons. Time point indicated: newly diagnosed GD, antithyroid drugs for less than 3 months. With RNA extracted from PBMCs as input, the TCR library was made. Study-level points and caveats: Compared with new cases, persistent Graves' patients showed reduced TCR diversity. TRBV28 was favored in persistent disease, as were TRBJ1-2 and TRBJ2-5.

Another study also made use of these data, one on T cells in Graves' hyperthyroidism and ophthalmopathy.

The receptor was isolated from a woman aged 40 to 50 with Graves disease. V gene TRBV2 combines with J gene TRBJ2-1; 7 nucleotides match TRBD2. This specimen was peripheral blood mononuclear cells (PBMCs), taken at new diagnosis, from a patient treated with antithyroid drugs. The CDR3 protein is CASRAGVTYNEQFF. CDR3 nucleotide sequence: TGTGCCAGCAGGGCGGGAGTCACTTACAATGAGCAGTTCTTC.